The 25 T cell receptor beta chains below all came from one sample that was sequenced in a study of blood T cell repertoires in COVID-19. Sequencing used immunoSEQ multiplex PCR; TCRdb keeps in-frame clones, though not all of them. The sample records about 250,000 clones, around 90% being singletons. The source material was PBMCs or T cells enriched from blood (not recorded which). Receptors were obtained from a woman in her fifties or sixties who had recovered from COVID-19.

This clone was seen just once. V is TRBV11-2 and J is TRBJ1-3, with 7 bases matching TRBD1. The CDR3 is made up of 14 amino acids. V trimming: 5 bases; J trimming: 2 bases; junction bases outside the gene matches: 3. The germline V gene has CDR1 SGHAT and CDR2 FQNNGV. CDR3 protein: CASSPGTAGNTIYF. The DNA for the CDR3 is TGTGCCAGCAGCCCCGGGACAGCTGGAAACACCATATATTTT.

The V and J genes are TRBV6-5 and TRBJ1-1; D is perhaps TRBD1 (5 bases). The CDR3 spans 12 residues. Trimming left V 2 bases short and J 5 bases short, with 6 bases between. The germline CDR1 and CDR2 sequences are MNHEY and SVGAGI. CDR3 nucleotide sequence: TGTGCCAGCAGTTACGGGGGGACTGAAGCTTTCTTT. The encoded protein is CASSYGGTEAFF.

The chain combines TRBV9 with TRBJ2-3; tentatively, D is TRBD2 (5 bases). The CDR3 contains 14 residues. V was cut by 1 base and J by 5 bases, with 11 bases left in between. In germline, CDR1 is SGDLS, CDR2 YYNGEE. The CDR3 reads CASSVRGMEDTQYF. The DNA of the CDR3 is TGTGCCAGCAGCGTACGGGGAATGGAAGATACGCAGTATTTT.

This rearrangement joins TRBV19 to TRBJ2-1; 11 bases map to TRBD2. This CDR3 region has 16 residues. V gave up 3 bases and J gave up 10 bases; unmatched junction bases: 11. The germline V gene encodes CDR1 LNHDA and CDR2 SQIVND (reference sequence). The CDR3 sequence: CASSIRPGLADPEQFF. DNA for the CDR3: TGTGCCAGTAGTATTCGCCCGGGACTAGCGGATCCCGAGCAGTTCTTC. The whole variable domain, remainder taken from reference TRBV19 and TRBJ2-1, is DGGITQSPKYLFRKEGQNVTLSCEQNLNHDAMYWYRQDPGQGLRLIYYSQIVNDFQKGDIAEGYSVSREKKESFPLTVTSAQKNPTAFYLCASSIRPGLADPEQFFGPGTRLTVL.

V usage is TRBV5-8 and J usage is TRBJ2-2; D unresolved. CDR1 and CDR2 from the germline V gene are SGHTS and YDEGEE. The germline V and J ends were trimmed by 0 bases and 5 bases, with 5 bases remaining between them. The CDR3 is 13 amino acids. This CDR3 is CASSLVRTGELFF. In DNA, the CDR3 is TGTGCCAGCAGCTTGGTCAGGACCGGGGAGCTGTTTTTT.

The genes are TRBV28 and TRBJ1-2; 8 bases map to TRBD1. From germline, CDR1 is MDHEN and CDR2 SYDVKM. This CDR3 contains 15 residues. J was trimmed by 8 bases and V by 5 bases; bases with no gene match: 13. CDR3 DNA sequence: TGTGCCAGCAGTCCACCAGACAGGGGAGGGTACGGCTACACCTTC. This codes for CASSPPDRGGYGYTF.

This chain links TRBV5-1 with TRBJ2-1; TRBD2 aligns across 7 bases. V trimming: 4 bases; J trimming: 1 base; junction bases outside the gene matches: 11. The CDR3 consists of 17 residues. CDR1 SGHRS and CDR2 YFSETQ come from the germline V gene. Here the CDR3 reads CASSQFGAGVSYNEQFF. The CDR3 bases are TGCGCCAGCAGCCAGTTCGGGGCGGGAGTGTCCTACAATGAGCAGTTCTTC.

The rearrangement joins TRBV28 to TRBJ1-1; D may be TRBD1 (5 bases). The V gene lost 6 bases and the J gene lost 6 bases, with 17 bases spanning the gap. The germline V gene encodes CDR1 MDHEN and CDR2 SYDVKM. CDR3 length: 14 amino acids. CDR3 sequence: CASSTQAAVSEAFF. The CDR3 DNA follows: TGTGCCAGCAGCACACAGGCTGCGGTCTCTGAAGCTTTCTTT.

V gene TRBV2 combines with J gene TRBJ2-1; weak D call: TRBD1 (6 bases). The CDR3 is made up of 16 amino acids. V lost 6 bases, J lost 2 bases, and 17 bases lay in between. The germline V gene encodes CDR1 SNHLY and CDR2 FYNNEI. This CDR3 reads CASSPSRGVTYNEQFF. Here the CDR3 DNA reads TGTGCCAGCAGCCCTTCCAGGGGAGTGACCTACAATGAGCAGTTCTTC.

The chain has TRBV28 and TRBJ1-2, with TRBD1 matching 8 bases. The CDR3 is 15 amino acids. V was pared by 7 bases and J by 3 bases, with 10 bases of the junction left unmatched. Germline lookup yields CDR1 MDHEN and CDR2 SYDVKM. The CDR3 sequence is CASTTGAGGYYGYTF. The CDR3 DNA reads TGTGCCAGCACGACGGGTGCAGGGGGCTACTATGGCTACACCTTC.

This chain links TRBV11-2 with TRBJ2-1, with 9 bases aligning to TRBD2. The length of the CDR3 is 15 residues. Unmatched junction bases numbered 8, after V lost 4 bases and J lost 7 bases. Per the germline V gene, CDR1 is SGHAT and CDR2 is FQNNGV. CDR3 coding DNA: TGTGCCAGCAGCTCCCTGGCGGGAGGGATAAATGAGCAGTTCTTC. As protein: CASSSLAGGINEQFF.

The chain joins TRBV30 to TRBJ1-2, with 7 positions matching TRBD1. Trimming cost V 3 bases and J 6 bases; bases outside gene matches: 13. The CDR3 runs to 15 residues. Germline V gives CDR1 GTSNPN, CDR2 SVGIG (reference sequence). The CDR3 sequence is CAWRLQGSRFDGYTF. CDR3 DNA: TGTGCCTGGAGGTTACAGGGGTCTCGATTCGATGGCTACACCTTC.

This chain uses TRBV5-1 with TRBJ2-3, with TRBD2 identical over 7 bases. The germline CDR1 and CDR2 sequences are SGHRS and YFSETQ. With 2 bases clipped from V and 1 base from J, the junction kept 4 bases outside the gene matches. The length of the CDR3 is 15 residues. The CDR3 loop reads CASSFGLAGTDTQYF. As DNA, the CDR3 is TGCGCCAGCAGCTTTGGGCTAGCGGGCACAGATACGCAGTATTTT.

The chain couples TRBV9 to TRBJ2-3; D is perhaps TRBD2 (6 bases). The V end lost 2 bases, the J end lost 0 bases, and 10 bases lay between the germline ends. Germline-derived CDR1 and CDR2 are SGDLS and YYNGEE. The CDR3 is made up of 15 amino acids. This CDR3 reads CASSVTGTSTDTQYF. CDR3 DNA: TGTGCCAGCAGCGTTACCGGGACTAGCACAGATACGCAGTATTTT.

This rearrangement joins TRBV5-8 to TRBJ2-5; D unresolved. Germline-derived CDR1 and CDR2 are SGHTS and YDEGEE. Trimming stripped 5 bases from V and 8 bases from J, with 19 bases between. The CDR3 sequence is 14 residues long. CDR3 in DNA: TGTGCCAGCAGAACTCCCGGGTTCACCCTTACCCAGTACTTC. Translated: CASRTPGFTLTQYF.

The V gene is TRBV5-1, the J gene TRBJ2-5; tentatively, D is TRBD1 (6 bases). Germline CDR1 reads SGHRS; CDR2 reads YFSETQ. The CDR3 consists of 14 residues. The V end lost 5 bases, the J end lost 3 bases, and 14 bases lay between the germline ends. The CDR3 DNA reads as TGCGCCAGCAGGCGAGGGACAACCGAAGAGACCCAGTACTTC. This codes for CASRRGTTEETQYF.

The V gene is TRBV19, the J gene TRBJ2-7, with 14 bases aligning to TRBD2. The CDR3 length is 16 residues. The ends lost 10 bases at V and 6 bases at J; junction bases unmatched: 14. Germline V gives CDR1 LNHDA, CDR2 SQIVND (reference sequence). The CDR3 region has the DNA TGTGCCACCAGACTAGCGGGAGGGAAAATGGGATCCGAGCAGTACTTC. Translating gives CATRLAGGKMGSEQYF. Full variable domain (outside the CDR3, taken from reference TRBV19 and TRBJ2-7): DGGITQSPKYLFRKEGQNVTLSCEQNLNHDAMYWYRQDPGQGLRLIYYSQIVNDFQKGDIAEGYSVSREKKESFPLTVTSAQKNPTAFYLCATRLAGGKMGSEQYFGPGTRLTVT.

V is TRBV24-1 and J is TRBJ2-1; D is ambiguous. The V and J ends lost 5 bases and 0 bases respectively, with 10 bases between them. The CDR3 spans 15 residues. Germline values: CDR1 KGHDR, CDR2 SFDVKD. The CDR3, as DNA: TGTGCCACCAGTGGCTTAAGCGACTCCTACAATGAGCAGTTCTTC. Translation: CATSGLSDSYNEQFF.

The genes are TRBV19 and TRBJ1-6; D gene ambiguous. V shed 4 bases and J shed 6 bases, with 13 bases lying between them. The length of the CDR3 is 15 residues. Germline V gene data show CDR1 as LNHDA and CDR2 as SQIVND (reference sequence). CDR3 DNA: TGTGCCAGTAGTACGATTAGTACAGCTAATTCACCCCTCCACTTT. Its protein is CASSTISTANSPLHF.

The V call is TRBV7-2, the J call TRBJ2-1, with a tentative D call TRBD2 (5 bases). CDR1 and CDR2 (germline): SGHTA, FQGNSA. This CDR3 is built from 14 residues. The V and J ends lost 7 bases and 6 bases respectively, with 16 bases between them. DNA for the CDR3: TGTGCCAGCACCTGGGGAGACTTCCCCAATGAGCAGTTCTTC. This encodes CASTWGDFPNEQFF.

This clone was seen only a few times. The chain carries TRBV27 and TRBJ1-2, with TRBD1 matching over 7 bases. CDR1 MNHEY and CDR2 SMNVEV come from the germline V gene (reference sequence). This CDR3 has 15 residues. The V and J ends lost 4 bases and 8 bases, in that order; junction bases with no gene match: 13. CDR3 amino acids: CASSSVLDRVDGYTF. CDR3 DNA: TGTGCCAGCAGTTCGGTTCTCGACAGGGTGGACGGCTACACCTTC.

This chain uses TRBV3-1 (or the pseudogene TRBV3-2) with TRBJ2-7; 8 nucleotides agree with TRBD2. Trimming cost V 1 base and J 3 bases; bases outside gene matches: 5. The CDR3 length is 15 residues. Looked up from germline, CDR1 is LGHDT and CDR2 is YNNKEL (reference sequence). The CDR3 region has the DNA TGTGCCAGCAGCCAAGCCCCCGGGACTAGCTACGAGCAGTACTTC. This codes for CASSQAPGTSYEQYF.

This clone showed up just once. This rearrangement joins TRBV19 to TRBJ2-1; 10 positions agree with TRBD2. Germline-derived CDR1 and CDR2 are LNHDA and SQIVND (reference sequence). Trimming removed 5 bases from V and 4 bases from J; junction bases left unmatched: 5. This CDR3 is built from 15 residues. The chain's CDR3 is CASSPGLARYNEQFF. The DNA for the CDR3 is TGTGCCAGTAGTCCGGGACTAGCGAGGTACAATGAGCAGTTCTTC.

This clone appeared a few times. This chain joins TRBV19 and TRBJ1-3; D is ambiguous. The CDR3 runs to 15 residues. Germline CDR1 is LNHDA and CDR2 is SQIVND (reference sequence). Trimming removed 1 base from V and 4 bases from J, with 11 bases in between. The CDR3 loop reads CASSIGGLKGNTIYF. Written as DNA, the CDR3 is TGTGCCAGTAGTATAGGCGGATTGAAGGGAAACACCATATATTTT.

The CDR3 region has the DNA TGCGCCAGCAGCTTATCTACTAGCGGGACCCAAAATGAGCAGTTCTTC. Its translation: CASSLSTSGTQNEQFF. The chain links TRBV5-1 to TRBJ2-1, with 10 bases that match TRBD2. Trimming removed 2 bases from V and 7 bases from J; junction bases left unmatched: 9. The germline CDR1 and CDR2 sequences are SGHRS and YFSETQ. The CDR3 spans 16 residues.